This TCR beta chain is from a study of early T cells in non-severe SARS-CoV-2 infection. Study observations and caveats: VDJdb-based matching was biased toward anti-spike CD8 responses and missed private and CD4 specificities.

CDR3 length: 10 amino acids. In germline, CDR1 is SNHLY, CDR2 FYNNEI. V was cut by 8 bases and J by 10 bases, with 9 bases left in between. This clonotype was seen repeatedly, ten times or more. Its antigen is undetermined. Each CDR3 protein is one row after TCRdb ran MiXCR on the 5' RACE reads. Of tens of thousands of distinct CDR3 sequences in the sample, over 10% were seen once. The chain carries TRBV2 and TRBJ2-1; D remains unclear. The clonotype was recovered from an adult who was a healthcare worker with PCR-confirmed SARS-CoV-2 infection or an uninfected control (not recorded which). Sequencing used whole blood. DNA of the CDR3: TGTGCCAGCCTTATCAGGGAGCAGTTCTTC. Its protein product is CASLIREQFF.